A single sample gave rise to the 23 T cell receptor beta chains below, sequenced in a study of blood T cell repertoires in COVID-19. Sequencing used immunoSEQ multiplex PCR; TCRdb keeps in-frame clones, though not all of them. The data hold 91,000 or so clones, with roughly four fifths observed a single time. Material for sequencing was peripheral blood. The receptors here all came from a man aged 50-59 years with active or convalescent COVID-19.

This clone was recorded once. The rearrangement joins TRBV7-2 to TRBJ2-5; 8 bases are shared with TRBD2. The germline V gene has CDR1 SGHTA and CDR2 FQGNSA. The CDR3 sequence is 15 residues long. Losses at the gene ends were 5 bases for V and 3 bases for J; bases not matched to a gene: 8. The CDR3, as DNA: TGTGCCAGCAGCCCTGGAGCGGGGGCAAAAGAGACCCAGTACTTC. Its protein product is CASSPGAGAKETQYF. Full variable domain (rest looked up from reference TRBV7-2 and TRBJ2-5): GAGVSQSPSNKVTEKGKDVELRCDPISGHTALYWYRQSLGQGLEFLIYFQGNSAPDKSGLPSDRFSAERTGGSVSTLTIQRTQQEDSAVYLCASSPGAGAKETQYFGPGTRLLVL.

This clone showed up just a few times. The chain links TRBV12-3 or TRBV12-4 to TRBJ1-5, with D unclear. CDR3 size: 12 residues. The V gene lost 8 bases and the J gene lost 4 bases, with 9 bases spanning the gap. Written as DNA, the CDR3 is TGTGCCAGCCACGCGGGGAATCAGCCCCAGCATTTT. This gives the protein CASHAGNQPQHF.

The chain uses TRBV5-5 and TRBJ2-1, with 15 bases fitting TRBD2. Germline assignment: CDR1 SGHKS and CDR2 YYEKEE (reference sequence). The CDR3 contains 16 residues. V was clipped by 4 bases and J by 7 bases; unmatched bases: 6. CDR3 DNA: TGTGCCAGCAGCCCAGGACTAGCGGGGGGGCAGAATGAGCAGTTCTTC. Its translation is CASSPGLAGGQNEQFF. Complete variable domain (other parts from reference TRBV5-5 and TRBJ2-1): DAGVTQSPTHLIKTRGQQVTLRCSPISGHKSVSWYQQVLGQGPQFIFQYYEKEERGRGNFPDRFSARQFPNYSSELNVNALLLGDSALYLCASSPGLAGGQNEQFFGPGTRLTVL.

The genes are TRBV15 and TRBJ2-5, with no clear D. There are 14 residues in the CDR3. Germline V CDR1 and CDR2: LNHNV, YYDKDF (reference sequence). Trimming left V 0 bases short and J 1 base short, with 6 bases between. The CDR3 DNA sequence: TGTGCCACCAGCAGAGACTCGGTCCAAGAGACCCAGTACTTC. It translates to CATSRDSVQETQYF.

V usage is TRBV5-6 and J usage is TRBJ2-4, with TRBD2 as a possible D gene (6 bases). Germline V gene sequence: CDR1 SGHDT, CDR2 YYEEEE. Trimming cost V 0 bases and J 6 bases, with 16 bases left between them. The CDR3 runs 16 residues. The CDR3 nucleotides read TGTGCCAGCAGCTTGGGGTCTGCGGGGCTGGGAAACATTCAGTACTTC. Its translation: CASSLGSAGLGNIQYF.

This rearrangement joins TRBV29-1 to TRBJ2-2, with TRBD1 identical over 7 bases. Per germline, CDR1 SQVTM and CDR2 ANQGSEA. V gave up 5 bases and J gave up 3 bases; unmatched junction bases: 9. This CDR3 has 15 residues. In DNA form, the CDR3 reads TGCAGCGTTCCTTCGACAGGGTTGTACACCGGGGAGCTGTTTTTT. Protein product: CSVPSTGLYTGELFF.

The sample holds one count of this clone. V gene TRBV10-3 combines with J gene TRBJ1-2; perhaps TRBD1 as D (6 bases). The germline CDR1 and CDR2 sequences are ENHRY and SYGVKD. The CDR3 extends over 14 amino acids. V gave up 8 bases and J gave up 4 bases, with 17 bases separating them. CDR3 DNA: TGTGCCATCCGGCGGCAGGGGCAAGTCTATGGCTACACCTTC. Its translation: CAIRRQGQVYGYTF.

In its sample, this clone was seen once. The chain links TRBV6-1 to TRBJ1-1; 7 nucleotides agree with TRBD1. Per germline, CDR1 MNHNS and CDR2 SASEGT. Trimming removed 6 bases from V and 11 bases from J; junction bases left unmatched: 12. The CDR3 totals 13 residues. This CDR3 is CASRTGAQEEAFF. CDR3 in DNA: TGTGCCAGCAGAACAGGGGCCCAGGAGGAGGCTTTCTTT.

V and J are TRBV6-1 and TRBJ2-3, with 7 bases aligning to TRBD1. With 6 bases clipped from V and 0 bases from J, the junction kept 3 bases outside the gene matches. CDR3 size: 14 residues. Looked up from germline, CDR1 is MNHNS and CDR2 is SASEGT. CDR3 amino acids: CASSRTGSTDTQYF. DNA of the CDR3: TGTGCCAGCAGCCGGACAGGAAGCACAGATACGCAGTATTTT.

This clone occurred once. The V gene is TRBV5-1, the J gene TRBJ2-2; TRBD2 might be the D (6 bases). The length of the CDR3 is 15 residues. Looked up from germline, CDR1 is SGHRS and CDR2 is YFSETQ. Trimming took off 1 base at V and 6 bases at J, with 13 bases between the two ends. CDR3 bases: TGCGCCAGCAGCTTGCTGGGGGAGGACGCCGGGGAGCTGTTTTTT. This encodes CASSLLGEDAGELFF.

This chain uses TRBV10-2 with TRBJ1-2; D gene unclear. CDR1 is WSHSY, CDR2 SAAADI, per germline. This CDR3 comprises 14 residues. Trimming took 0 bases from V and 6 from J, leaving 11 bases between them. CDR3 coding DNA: TGCGCCAGCAGTGAGTCACGCAGTCTGAATGGCTACACCTTC. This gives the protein CASSESRSLNGYTF.

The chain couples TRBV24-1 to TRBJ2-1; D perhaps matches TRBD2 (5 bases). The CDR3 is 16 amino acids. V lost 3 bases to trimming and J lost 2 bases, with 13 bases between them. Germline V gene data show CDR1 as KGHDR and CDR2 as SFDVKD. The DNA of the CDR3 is TGTGCCACCAGTGATCCCGGACTCCCAACCTACAATGAGCAGTTCTTC. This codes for CATSDPGLPTYNEQFF.

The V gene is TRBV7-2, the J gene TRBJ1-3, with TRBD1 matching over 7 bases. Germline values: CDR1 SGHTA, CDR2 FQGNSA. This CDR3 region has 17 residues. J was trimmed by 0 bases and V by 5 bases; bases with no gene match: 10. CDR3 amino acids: CASSPQGTVYSGNTIYF. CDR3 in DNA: TGTGCCAGCAGCCCCCAGGGGACAGTTTACTCTGGAAACACCATATATTTT.

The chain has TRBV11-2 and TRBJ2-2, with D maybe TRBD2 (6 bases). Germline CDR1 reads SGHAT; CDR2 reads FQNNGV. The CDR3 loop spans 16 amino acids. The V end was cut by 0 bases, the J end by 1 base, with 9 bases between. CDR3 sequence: CASSLDRAGNTGELFF. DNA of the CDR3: TGTGCCAGCAGCTTAGATCGAGCGGGGAACACCGGGGAGCTGTTTTTT.

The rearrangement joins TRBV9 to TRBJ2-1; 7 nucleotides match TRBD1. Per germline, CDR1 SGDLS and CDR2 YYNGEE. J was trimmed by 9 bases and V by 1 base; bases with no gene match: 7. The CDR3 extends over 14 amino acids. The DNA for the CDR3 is TGTGCCAGCAGCGTACAGACAGGGTCTTCTGAGCAGTTCTTC. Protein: CASSVQTGSSEQFF.

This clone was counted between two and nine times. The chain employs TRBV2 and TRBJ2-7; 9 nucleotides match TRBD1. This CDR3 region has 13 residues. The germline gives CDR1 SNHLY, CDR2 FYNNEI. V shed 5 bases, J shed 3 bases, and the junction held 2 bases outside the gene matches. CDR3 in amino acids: CASSRTGDYEQYF. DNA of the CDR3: TGTGCCAGCAGTCGGACAGGGGACTACGAGCAGTACTTC.

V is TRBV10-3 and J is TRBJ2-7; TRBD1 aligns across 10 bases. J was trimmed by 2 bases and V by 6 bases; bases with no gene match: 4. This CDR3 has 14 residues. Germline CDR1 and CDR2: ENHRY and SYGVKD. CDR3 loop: CAIRGGTGAYEQYF. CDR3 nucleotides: TGTGCCATCAGAGGGGGGACAGGGGCCTACGAGCAGTACTTC.

CDR3 nucleotide sequence: TGTGCCAGCAGTTCTCTGACAGCCACTAATGAAAAACTGTTTTTT. Translation: CASSSLTATNEKLFF. J is TRBJ1-4 and V is TRBV6-9; D might be TRBD1 (5 bases). This CDR3 spans 15 amino acids. V was clipped by 4 bases and J by 2 bases, with 11 bases between them. Germline V gene data show CDR1 as MNHGY and CDR2 as SVAAGI.

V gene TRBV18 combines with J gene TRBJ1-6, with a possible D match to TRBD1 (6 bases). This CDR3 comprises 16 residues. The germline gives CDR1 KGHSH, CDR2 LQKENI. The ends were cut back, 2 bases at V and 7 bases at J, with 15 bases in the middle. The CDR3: CASSPGWGPLNSPLHF. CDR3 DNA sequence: TGTGCCAGCTCACCAGGGTGGGGGCCTCTAAATTCACCCCTCCACTTT.

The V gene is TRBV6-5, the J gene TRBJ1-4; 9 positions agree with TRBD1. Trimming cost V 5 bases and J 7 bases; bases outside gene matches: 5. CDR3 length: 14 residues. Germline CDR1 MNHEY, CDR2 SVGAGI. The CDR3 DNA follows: TGTGCCAGCAGTAGACAGGGGGAGGGTGAAAAACTGTTTTTT. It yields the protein CASSRQGEGEKLFF.

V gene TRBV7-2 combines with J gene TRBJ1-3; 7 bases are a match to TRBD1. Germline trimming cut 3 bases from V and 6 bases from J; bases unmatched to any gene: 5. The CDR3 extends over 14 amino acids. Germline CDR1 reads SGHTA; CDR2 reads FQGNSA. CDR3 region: CASSFKGQSNTIYF. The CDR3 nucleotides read TGTGCCAGCAGCTTCAAGGGACAGTCAAACACCATATATTTT. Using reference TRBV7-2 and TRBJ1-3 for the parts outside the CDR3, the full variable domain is GAGVSQSPSNKVTEKGKDVELRCDPISGHTALYWYRQSLGQGLEFLIYFQGNSAPDKSGLPSDRFSAERTGGSVSTLTIQRTQQEDSAVYLCASSFKGQSNTIYFGEGSWLTVV.

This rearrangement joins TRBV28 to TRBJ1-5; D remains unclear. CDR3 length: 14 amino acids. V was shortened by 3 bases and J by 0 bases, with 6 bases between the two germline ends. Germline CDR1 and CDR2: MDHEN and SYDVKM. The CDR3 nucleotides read TGTGCCAGCAGTTTGGGAGGTAGCAATCAGCCCCAGCATTTT. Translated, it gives CASSLGGSNQPQHF.

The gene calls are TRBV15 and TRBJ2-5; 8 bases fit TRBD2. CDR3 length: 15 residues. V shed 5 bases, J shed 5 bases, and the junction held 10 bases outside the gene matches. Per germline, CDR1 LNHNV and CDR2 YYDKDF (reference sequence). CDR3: CATSAAGGSRETQYF. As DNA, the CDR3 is TGTGCCACCAGCGCTGCGGGGGGCTCTAGGGAGACCCAGTACTTC. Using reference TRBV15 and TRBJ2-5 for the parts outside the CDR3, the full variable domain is DAMVIQNPRYQVTQFGKPVTLSCSQTLNHNVMYWYQQKSSQAPKLLFHYYDKDFNNEADTPDNFQSRRPNTSFCFLDIRSPGLGDTAMYLCATSAAGGSRETQYFGPGTRLLVL.